The 9 T cell receptor beta chains below were found in one sample sequenced in a study of shared clonotypes between healthy human individuals. Data came from immunoSEQ multiplex PCR; TCRdb stores just in-frame clones and leaves some out. The table lists roughly 650,000 clones, 95% to 98% of them singletons, with 0.057% in the top ten. Sequencing was performed on naive CD4+ T cells sorted from blood. Specified subset: CD45RA+ positively selected. These TCRs come from a woman aged 25-40 years in good health.

The table lists this clone with a count of one. The rearrangement links TRBV12-5 to TRBJ2-5; D gene unclear. This CDR3 comprises 13 residues. The V end lost 7 bases, the J end lost 4 bases, and 13 bases lay between the germline ends. Germline V gene data show CDR1 as LGHNT and CDR2 as FRNRAP. The CDR3 DNA is TGTGCTAGTGCCCCGGGCTTAGTAGAGACCCAGTACTTC. Its protein product is CASAPGLVETQYF. Combining the CDR3 with reference TRBV12-5 and TRBJ2-5 gives the whole variable domain DARVTQTPRHKVTEMGQEVTMRCQPILGHNTVFWYRQTMMQGLELLAYFRNRAPLDDSGMPKDRFSAEMPDATLATLKIQPSEPRDSAVYFCASAPGLVETQYFGPGTRLLVL.

This clone has a single count. The chain links TRBV10-3 to TRBJ2-1; 7 bases align to TRBD1. The J segment lost 8 bases and the V segment lost 0 bases, leaving 4 bases of the junction unmatched. The CDR3 contains 14 residues. CDR1 ENHRY and CDR2 SYGVKD come from the germline V gene. CDR3 coding DNA: TGTGCCATCAGTGAGTCGACAGGGCATGATGAGCAGTTCTTC. It is translated as CAISESTGHDEQFF.

The chain uses TRBV2 and TRBJ2-7; no definite D call. Germline assignment: CDR1 SNHLY and CDR2 FYNNEI. The CDR3 has 14 amino acids. Between the trimmed V and J ends, which lost 2 bases and 4 bases, there was a span of 12 bases. CDR3 coding DNA: TGTGCCAGCAGTGAACAGACTCGACCGTACGAGCAGTACTTC. Translation: CASSEQTRPYEQYF.

The genes are TRBV5-4 and TRBJ1-3, with 7 bases matching TRBD1. CDR3 length: 16 residues. CDR1 and CDR2 (germline): SGHNT, YYREEE (reference sequence). Losses at the gene ends were 4 bases for V and 2 bases for J; bases not matched to a gene: 9. CDR3 sequence: CASSTKGALPGNTIYF. CDR3 coding DNA: TGTGCCAGCAGCACTAAGGGGGCGCTCCCTGGAAACACCATATATTTT.

This CDR3 is CASTHRGVNNEQFF. The DNA of the CDR3 is TGCGCCAGCACCCACCGCGGGGTTAACAATGAGCAGTTCTTC. The V and J genes are TRBV4-1 and TRBJ2-1, with D perhaps matching TRBD2 (6 bases). This CDR3 is built from 14 residues. Per germline, CDR1 MGHRA and CDR2 YSYEKL. Trimming shortened V by 7 bases and J by 5 bases, and 15 bases separated the two germline ends.

V is TRBV6-6 and J is TRBJ2-7, with a possible D match to TRBD1 (6 bases). The length of the CDR3 is 14 residues. Trimming left V 2 bases short and J 1 base short, with 9 bases between. CDR1 MNHNY and CDR2 SVGAGI come from the germline V gene (reference sequence). The CDR3, as DNA: TGTGCCAGCAGTTACCCTGGACAGTCCTACGAGCAGTACTTC. Translated: CASSYPGQSYEQYF.

This sequence joins TRBV4-1 and TRBJ2-7, with D perhaps TRBD1 (6 bases). Trimming removed 4 bases at V and 1 base at J, with 17 bases between. Germline CDR1 is MGHRA and CDR2 is YSYEKL. This CDR3 contains 16 residues. CDR3 sequence: CASSRLNRDQSYEQYF. The CDR3 nucleotides are TGCGCCAGCAGCCGCCTTAACAGGGACCAATCCTACGAGCAGTACTTC.

The V and J genes are TRBV6-4 and TRBJ2-2; a possible D gene is TRBD1 (5 bases). Between the trimmed V and J ends, which lost 0 bases and 5 bases, there was a span of 13 bases. CDR3 length equals 16 residues. Germline V gene data show CDR1 as MRHNA and CDR2 as SNTAGT. CDR3 sequence (DNA): TGTGCCAGCAGTGACTCCACTAACAGGAGAACCGGGGAGCTGTTTTTT. Its protein is CASSDSTNRRTGELFF.

The gene calls are TRBV7-6 and TRBJ1-1; no clear D gene. In germline, CDR1 is SGHVS, CDR2 FNYEAQ. CDR3 length: 13 amino acids. V was pared by 5 bases and J by 1 base, with 8 bases between. Here the CDR3 reads CASSIGRNTEAFF. Written as DNA, the CDR3 is TGTGCCAGCAGCATTGGGAGGAACACTGAAGCTTTCTTT.